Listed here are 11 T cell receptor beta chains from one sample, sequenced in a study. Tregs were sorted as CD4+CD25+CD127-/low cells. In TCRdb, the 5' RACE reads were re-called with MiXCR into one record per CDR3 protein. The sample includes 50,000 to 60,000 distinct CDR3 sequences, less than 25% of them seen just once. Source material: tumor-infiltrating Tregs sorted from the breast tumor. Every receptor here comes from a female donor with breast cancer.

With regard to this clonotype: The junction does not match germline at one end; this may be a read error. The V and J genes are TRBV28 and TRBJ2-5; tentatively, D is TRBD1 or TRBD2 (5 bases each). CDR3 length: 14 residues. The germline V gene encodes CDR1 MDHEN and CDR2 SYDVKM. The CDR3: CASQLQGVTETPYF. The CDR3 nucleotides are TGTGCCAGCCAACTCCAGGGAGTTACGGAGACCCCGTACTTC.

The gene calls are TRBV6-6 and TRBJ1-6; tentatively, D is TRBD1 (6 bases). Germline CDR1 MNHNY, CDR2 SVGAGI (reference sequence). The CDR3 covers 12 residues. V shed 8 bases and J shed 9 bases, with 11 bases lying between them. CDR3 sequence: CASGGAGSPLHF. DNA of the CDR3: TGTGCCAGCGGGGGGGCCGGTTCACCCCTCCACTTT.

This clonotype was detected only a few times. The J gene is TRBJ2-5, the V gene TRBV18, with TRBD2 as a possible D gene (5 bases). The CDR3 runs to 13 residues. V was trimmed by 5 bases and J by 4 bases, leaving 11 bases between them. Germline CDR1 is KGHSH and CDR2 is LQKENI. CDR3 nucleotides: TGTGCCAGCTCAAACCGGGAAGGAGAGACCCAGTACTTC. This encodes CASSNREGETQYF.

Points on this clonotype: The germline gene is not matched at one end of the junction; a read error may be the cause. The CDR3 DNA reads as TGTGCCAGCAGCCCTGGGACAAATCGGGCGGAGACCCAGAACTTC. Translated, it gives CASSPGTNRAETQNF. This chain connects TRBV3-1 to TRBJ2-5; TRBD1 is a possible D gene (6 bases). Germline V gene sequence: CDR1 LGHDT, CDR2 YNNKEL (reference sequence). This CDR3 region has 15 residues.

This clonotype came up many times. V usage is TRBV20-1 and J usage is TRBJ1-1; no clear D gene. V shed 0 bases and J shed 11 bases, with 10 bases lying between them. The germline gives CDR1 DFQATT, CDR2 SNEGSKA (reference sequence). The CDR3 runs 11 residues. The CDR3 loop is CSARDFGGAFF. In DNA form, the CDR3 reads TGCAGTGCTAGAGATTTCGGAGGGGCTTTCTTT.

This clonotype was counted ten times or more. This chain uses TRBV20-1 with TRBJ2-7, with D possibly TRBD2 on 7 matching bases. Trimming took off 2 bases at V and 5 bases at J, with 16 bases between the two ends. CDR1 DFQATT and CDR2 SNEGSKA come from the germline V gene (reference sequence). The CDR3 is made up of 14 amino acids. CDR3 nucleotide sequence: TGCAGTGCTAGAATCTGGGAGGGGGTAGACGAGCAGTACTTC. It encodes CSARIWEGVDEQYF.

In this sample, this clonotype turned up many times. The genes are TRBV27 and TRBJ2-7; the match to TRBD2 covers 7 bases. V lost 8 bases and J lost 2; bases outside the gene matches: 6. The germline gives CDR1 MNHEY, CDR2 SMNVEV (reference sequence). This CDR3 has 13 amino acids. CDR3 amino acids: CASRDYLTYEQYF. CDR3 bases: TGTGCCAGCCGGGACTACCTCACCTACGAGCAGTACTTC.

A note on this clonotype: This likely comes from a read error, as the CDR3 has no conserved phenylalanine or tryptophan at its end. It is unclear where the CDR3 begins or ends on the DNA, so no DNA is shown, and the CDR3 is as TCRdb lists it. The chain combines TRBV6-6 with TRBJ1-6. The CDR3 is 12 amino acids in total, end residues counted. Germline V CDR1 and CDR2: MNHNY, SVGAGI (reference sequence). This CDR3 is CARGNGNSPRHL.

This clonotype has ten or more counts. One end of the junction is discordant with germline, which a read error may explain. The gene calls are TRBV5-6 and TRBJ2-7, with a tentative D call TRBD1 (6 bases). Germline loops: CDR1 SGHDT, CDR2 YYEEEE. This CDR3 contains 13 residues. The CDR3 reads CASSSGTLYERYF. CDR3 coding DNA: TGTGCCAGCAGCTCCGGGACACTCTACGAGCGGTACTTC.

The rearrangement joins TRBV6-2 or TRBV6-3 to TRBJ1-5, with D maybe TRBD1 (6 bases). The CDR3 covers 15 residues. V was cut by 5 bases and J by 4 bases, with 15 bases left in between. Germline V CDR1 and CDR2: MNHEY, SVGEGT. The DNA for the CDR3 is TGTGCCAGCAGTCCGACACAGGGCGGAAATCAGCCCCAGCATTTT. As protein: CASSPTQGGNQPQHF.

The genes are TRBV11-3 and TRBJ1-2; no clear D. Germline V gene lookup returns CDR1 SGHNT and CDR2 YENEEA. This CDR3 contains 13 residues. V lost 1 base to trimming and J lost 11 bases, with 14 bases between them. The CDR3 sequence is CASSLAGPKGYTF. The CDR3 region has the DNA TGTGCCAGCAGCTTAGCTGGGCCCAAAGGGTACACCTTC.